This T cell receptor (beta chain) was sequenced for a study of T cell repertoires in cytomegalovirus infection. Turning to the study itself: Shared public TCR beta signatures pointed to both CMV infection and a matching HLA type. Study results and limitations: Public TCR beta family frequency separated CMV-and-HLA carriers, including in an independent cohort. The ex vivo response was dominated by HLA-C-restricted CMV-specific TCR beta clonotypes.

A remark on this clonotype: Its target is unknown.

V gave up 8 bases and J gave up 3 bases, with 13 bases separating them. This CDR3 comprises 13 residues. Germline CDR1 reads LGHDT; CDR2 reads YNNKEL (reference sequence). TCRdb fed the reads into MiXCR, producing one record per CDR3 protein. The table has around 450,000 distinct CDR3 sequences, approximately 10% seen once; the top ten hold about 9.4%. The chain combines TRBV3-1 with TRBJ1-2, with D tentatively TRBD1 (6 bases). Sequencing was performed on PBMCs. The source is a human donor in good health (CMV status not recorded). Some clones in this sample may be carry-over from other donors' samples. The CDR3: CASAKQGDYGYTF. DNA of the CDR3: TGTGCCAGCGCAAAACAGGGTGACTATGGCTACACCTTC.